Given below is one T cell receptor (beta chain) in context. Its antigen is unknown. This record belongs to a study of cytomegalovirus exposure and HLA in healthy donors. Germline CDR1 is SEHNR and CDR2 is FQNEAQ (reference sequence). Trimming at V came to 4 bases and at J to 3 bases, leaving 15 bases not matched to a gene. The CDR3 contains 17 residues. The PCR ran on 60 Vbeta and 13 Jbeta primers. Clones were sequenced by immunoSEQ multiplex PCR, and TCRdb holds only the in-frame ones, with some missing. This table has 150,000 to 250,000 clones, 82% appearing once. Findings and caveats of the study: Reportedly, a later analysis found an Asian-associated ancestry cluster had fewer N-insertions than the approximately 700-donor mean. Other equally common chains were less clonally expanded than HLA-associated TCR beta chains, a later analysis showed.

This chain joins TRBV7-9 and TRBJ2-7; 7 bases are a match to TRBD1. The sample taken for sequencing was PBMCs. The receptor comes from a boy aged 2 to 9 in good health and CMV-seronegative. In DNA form, the CDR3 reads TGTGCCAGCAGCTCCGTCACAGGGGCCCGAGAGGACTACGAGCAGTACTTC. It is translated as CASSSVTGAREDYEQYF.